The entry below describes one T cell receptor beta chain. V dropped 5 bases and J dropped 5; count of bases not matched to a gene: 6. The CDR3 length is 16 residues. The germline V gene encodes CDR1 SGHVS and CDR2 FNYEAQ. Sequencing was performed with immunoSEQ multiplex PCR; in TCRdb, only in-frame clones are kept and a portion is missing. The sample includes approximately 810,000 clones, nearly 95% of them seen just once. CD45RO-negative CD8 cells positively selected for CCR7 made up the naive population, which excluded terminally differentiated effector memory CD45RA+ cells. This specimen belongs to a study of shared clonotypes between healthy human individuals.

The V gene is TRBV7-6, the J gene TRBJ2-3; TRBD2 matches 14 bases. The receptor was isolated from a young man in good health. The sample comprised naive CD8+ T cells sorted from blood. The CDR3 reads CASSTGLAGEIDTQYF. The CDR3 nucleotides are TGTGCCAGCAGCACGGGACTAGCGGGAGAAATAGATACGCAGTATTTT.